The clone carrying this T cell receptor (beta chain) was detected many times. V gave up 5 bases and J gave up 4 bases; unmatched junction bases: 5. This CDR3 is built from 14 residues. CDR1 is SGHTA, CDR2 FQGNSA, per germline. MiXCR, applied by TCRdb to the 5' RACE reads, yields one record per CDR3 protein. This table holds around 50,000 distinct CDR3 sequences, less than 30% found once. The sorted Tregs were CD4+CD25+CD127-/low cells. The sequence was obtained from a female donor with breast cancer. Sequences were obtained from tumor-infiltrating Tregs sorted from the breast tumor. The chain is built from TRBV7-2 and TRBJ1-2; 9 nucleotides match TRBD1. CDR3 sequence: CASSPGTGFYGYTF. The CDR3 nucleotides are TGTGCCAGCAGCCCGGGGACAGGGTTCTATGGCTACACCTTC. Using reference TRBV7-2 and TRBJ1-2 for the parts outside the CDR3, the full variable domain is GAGVSQSPSNKVTEKGKDVELRCDPISGHTALYWYRQSLGQGLEFLIYFQGNSAPDKSGLPSDRFSAERTGGSVSTLTIQRTQQEDSAVYLCASSPGTGFYGYTFGSGTRLTVV.